This T cell receptor beta chain was found in a study of T cells in Graves' hyperthyroidism and ophthalmopathy. Study-level points and caveats: Most expanded thyroid clonotypes above 0.001 also appeared in blood.

A remark on this clonotype: Its antigen is as yet unknown.

Hyperthyroidism in the patients, aged 18 to 65, was newly diagnosed and under 2 months in duration. Patients having uncontrolled infection, another autoimmune disease, pregnancy or lactation were not included. Each diagnosis was grounded in clinical symptoms, serum thyroxine and TRAb, thyroid ultrasound, and orbital computed tomography. The germline CDR1 and CDR2 sequences are SGHTA and FQGNSA. Trimming cost V 5 bases and J 4 bases, with 14 bases left between them. The CDR3 totals 14 residues. TCR beta CDR3 regions were amplified from RNA. HTBI primers were used for first-round RT-PCR of the TCR CDR3. One entry per CDR3 protein results from TCRdb running MiXCR on the multiplex PCR reads. The repertoire holds about 300,000 distinct CDR3 sequences, with less than 15% as singletons.

This clonotype was sampled from a woman in her 30s with Graves' hyperthyroidism that later progressed to Graves' ophthalmopathy. Sequences were obtained from blood. The V call is TRBV7-2, the J call TRBJ1-2; TRBD1 is a possible D gene (5 bases). Written as DNA, the CDR3 is TGTGCCAGCAGCCCCGGGGGAGGGGCCTATGGCTACACCTTC. Its translation: CASSPGGGAYGYTF.